This T cell receptor (beta chain) is from a study of blood T cell repertoires in COVID-19. Turning to the study itself: Acute-phase and convalescent COVID-19 samples originated in the United States, Italy and Spain. PBMCs, B-cell-depleted T cells, or T cells provided the cDNA or gDNA that made up the material.

J gave up 4 bases and V 4 bases, and 7 bases lay outside the gene matches. The CDR3 contains 15 residues. CDR1 is KGHSH and CDR2 is LQKENI in the germline V gene. Libraries were prepared by immunoSEQ multiplex PCR; TCRdb keeps only in-frame clonotypes and omits some of them. The sample contains under 200,000 clones, about 82% of which appear only once. The sequencing input was peripheral blood. This receptor was identified in a man in his 70s with active or convalescent COVID-19. V usage is TRBV18 and J usage is TRBJ1-2; TRBD1 aligns across 9 bases. The CDR3 sequence is CASSRDRGETYGYTF. CDR3 bases: TGTGCCAGCTCACGTGACAGGGGGGAAACCTATGGCTACACCTTC.